These 25 T cell receptor beta chains share one sample of origin, sequenced in a study of cytomegalovirus exposure and HLA in healthy donors. In the PCR, 60 Vbeta and 13 Jbeta primers were used. This table comes from immunoSEQ multiplex PCR, and its TCRdb copy is limited to in-frame clones, with some not included. Here the sample spans roughly 180,000 clones, approximately 80% being singletons. Material for sequencing was PBMCs. The source of these receptors is a female donor in good health and CMV-seronegative.

The CDR3 reads CSAGTGETEAFF. The CDR3 DNA reads TGCAGCGCCGGGACAGGGGAAACTGAAGCTTTCTTT. V gene TRBV29-1 combines with J gene TRBJ1-1; 10 positions agree with TRBD1. The germline gives CDR1 SQVTM, CDR2 ANQGSEA. Trimming at V came to 7 bases and at J to 5 bases, leaving 4 bases not matched to a gene. CDR3 size: 12 residues.

The chain carries TRBV7-2 and TRBJ2-5; the match to TRBD2 covers 7 bases. Germline CDR1 and CDR2: SGHTA and FQGNSA. J lost 1 base, V lost 5 bases, and 4 bases had no gene match. The CDR3 loop spans 14 amino acids. In DNA form, the CDR3 reads TGTGCCAGCAGCCGTCAGCGGGGCCAAGAGACCCAGTACTTC. This translates into CASSRQRGQETQYF.

The V and J genes are TRBV5-1 and TRBJ2-2; D might be TRBD1 (6 bases). Trimming removed 4 bases at V and 1 base at J, with 8 bases between. CDR3 length: 14 amino acids. In germline, CDR1 is SGHRS, CDR2 YFSETQ. CDR3 nucleotides: TGCGCCAGCAGCGAGGGACAGAACACCGGGGAGCTGTTTTTT. Protein: CASSEGQNTGELFF.

This clone has more than one count but fewer than ten. The CDR3 DNA is TGTGCCAGCTCACCGTACCAGGTCTACGAGCAGTACTTC. As protein: CASSPYQVYEQYF. The rearrangement uses TRBV18 and TRBJ2-7, with unresolved D. The CDR3 has 13 residues. Germline CDR1 reads KGHSH; CDR2 reads LQKENI. Trimming cost V 3 bases and J 3 bases, with 9 bases left between them.

Comments on this clone: Other DNA sequences of this sample code for an identical CDR3. The J gene is TRBJ2-3, the V gene TRBV7-9, with a possible D match to TRBD2 (5 bases). This CDR3 is built from 14 residues. V lost 3 bases and J 5 bases, leaving 12 bases between the germline ends. The germline gives CDR1 SEHNR, CDR2 FQNEAQ (reference sequence). The CDR3 coding sequence is TGTGCCAGCAGCTTGAGCGGTCGGGAAGATACGCAGTATTTT. Translated: CASSLSGREDTQYF.

This clone was observed a handful of times. The chain combines TRBV7-6 with TRBJ2-1; 15 bases are a match to TRBD2. Trimming removed 4 bases from V and 0 bases from J; junction bases left unmatched: 7. The CDR3 sequence is 19 residues long. Germline CDR1 reads SGHVS; CDR2 reads FNYEAQ. The CDR3: CASSSAGTSGRSSYNEQFF. In nucleotides, the CDR3 is TGTGCCAGCAGCTCCGCCGGGACTAGCGGGAGGAGCTCCTACAATGAGCAGTTCTTC.

J is TRBJ2-3 and V is TRBV11-3; 7 positions agree with TRBD1. In germline, CDR1 is SGHNT, CDR2 YENEEA. The V gene end was trimmed by 6 bases and the J gene end by 1 base; junction bases not matched to a gene: 7. The CDR3 consists of 15 residues. The CDR3 DNA is TGTGCCAGCAGTCGACAGGGAACGGGCACAGATACGCAGTATTTT. This encodes CASSRQGTGTDTQYF.

The chain has TRBV30 and TRBJ1-3; D unclear. Germline-derived CDR1 and CDR2 are GTSNPN and SVGIG (reference sequence). V shed 0 bases and J shed 3 bases, with 6 bases lying between them. The CDR3 spans 13 residues. CDR3: CAWSVGVGNTIYF. CDR3 coding DNA: TGTGCCTGGAGTGTAGGAGTTGGAAACACCATATATTTT.

The genes are TRBV18 and TRBJ1-3; 7 positions agree with TRBD1. V was clipped by 2 bases and J by 0 bases; unmatched bases: 7. In germline, CDR1 is KGHSH, CDR2 LQKENI. The CDR3 is made up of 17 amino acids. The CDR3, as DNA: TGTGCCAGCTCACCAATCCCGGGACAGAGCTCTGGAAACACCATATATTTT. This sequence encodes CASSPIPGQSSGNTIYF.

V and J are TRBV10-2 and TRBJ2-7; D perhaps matches TRBD2 (5 bases). The germline V and J ends were trimmed by 4 bases and 5 bases, with 15 bases remaining between them. The CDR3 totals 14 residues. Germline CDR1 is WSHSY and CDR2 is SAAADI. Here the CDR3 DNA reads TGCGCCAGCAGTGTGGGAGTGGCCTTGAACGAGCAGTACTTC. Translating it yields CASSVGVALNEQYF.

The chain has TRBV21-1 and TRBJ1-1. TRBV21-1 is a listed pseudogene. This CDR3 comprises 17 residues. The CDR3 DNA is TGTGCCAGCAGCAAAGAGAGGACTCTCAAATCGAACACTGAAGCTTTCTTT. Amino acids: CASSKERTLKSNTEAFF.

This clone was seen only a few times. V and J are TRBV7-6 and TRBJ2-7; 7 nucleotides agree with TRBD2. CDR3 length equals 14 residues. Germline V lookup: CDR1 SGHVS, CDR2 FNYEAQ. V lost 5 bases and J lost 0; bases outside the gene matches: 4. CDR3 nucleotide sequence: TGTGCCAGCAGCGACCGGGACTACTCCTACGAGCAGTACTTC. Encoded protein: CASSDRDYSYEQYF.

This clone was detected once. This chain links TRBV5-6 with TRBJ2-7, with 8 positions matching TRBD2. J lost 6 bases, V lost 0 bases, and 5 bases had no gene match. The CDR3 has 14 amino acids. Germline CDR1 SGHDT, CDR2 YYEEEE. For the CDR3, the DNA is TGTGCCAGCAGCTTGGAAGCGGGGGTGGGCGAGCAGTACTTC. This gives the protein CASSLEAGVGEQYF.

This clone was seen once. CDR3 in DNA: TGTGCCAGCAGTTACTCGAACAAATACGAGCAGTACTTC. Protein: CASSYSNKYEQYF. The chain links TRBV6-5 to TRBJ2-7; no clear D gene. The V and J ends lost 0 bases and 4 bases respectively, with 7 bases between them. CDR3 length equals 13 residues. Germline lookup yields CDR1 MNHEY and CDR2 SVGAGI.

This chain links TRBV5-4 with TRBJ1-2; D ambiguous. Deletions cut 0 bases from V and 4 bases from J, with 10 bases between. This CDR3 contains 14 residues. The germline V gene has CDR1 SGHNT and CDR2 YYREEE (reference sequence). CDR3 DNA: TGTGCCAGCAGCTTGGCCGGCGGACTCTATGGCTACACCTTC. Translation gives CASSLAGGLYGYTF.

CDR3 sequence: CASSLVGRGRPEQYF. The DNA of the CDR3 is TGTGCCAGCAGCTTAGTCGGCAGGGGGCGCCCCGAGCAGTACTTC. The rearrangement links TRBV13 to TRBJ2-7; 8 bases are shared with TRBD1. Germline loops: CDR1 PRHDT, CDR2 FYEKMQ (reference sequence). The V gene end was trimmed by 1 base and the J gene end by 6 bases; junction bases not matched to a gene: 8. CDR3 length: 15 amino acids.

The sample holds a few counts of this clone. The sample holds other DNA sequences that translate to the same CDR3. The rearrangement links TRBV18 to TRBJ1-1; D not certain. The CDR3 sequence is 13 residues long. V lost 1 base, J lost 1 base, and 4 bases lay in between. CDR1 is KGHSH and CDR2 is LQKENI in the germline V gene. As DNA, the CDR3 is TGTGCCAGCTCACCACTCCAGAACACTGAAGCTTTCTTT. Encoded protein: CASSPLQNTEAFF.

This clone was found a few times. This chain connects TRBV4-3 to TRBJ1-5, with no clear D. The CDR3 has 15 amino acids. The V and J ends lost 1 base and 3 bases respectively, with 10 bases between them. Germline CDR1 LGHNA, CDR2 YSLEER. CDR3 coding DNA: TGCGCCAGCAGCCAAGTCACGGGATCCAATCAGCCCCAGCATTTT. Amino acids: CASSQVTGSNQPQHF.

The table lists this clone with a few counts. The V gene is TRBV5-4, the J gene TRBJ1-4, with TRBD1 matching over 8 bases. J was trimmed by 8 bases and V by 4 bases; bases with no gene match: 7. The germline V gene has CDR1 SGHNT and CDR2 YYREEE (reference sequence). This CDR3 comprises 14 residues. The CDR3 DNA is TGTGCCAGCAGCGCAGGGGGCTCAGACGAAAAACTGTTTTTT. Translation: CASSAGGSDEKLFF.

The genes are TRBV5-6 and TRBJ1-1, with 8 bases lining up with TRBD1. The germline V gene encodes CDR1 SGHDT and CDR2 YYEEEE. V lost 4 bases and J lost 4; bases outside the gene matches: 3. This CDR3 has 13 amino acids. CDR3 nucleotides: TGTGCCAGCAGCCCGGACAGGGCCACTGAAGCTTTCTTT. This codes for CASSPDRATEAFF.

This clone was seen a handful of times. V and J are TRBV9 and TRBJ2-7, with D perhaps matching TRBD2 (7 bases). V was cut by 0 bases and J by 9 bases, with 22 bases left in between. Germline V CDR1 and CDR2: SGDLS, YYNGEE. The CDR3 is made up of 16 amino acids. CDR3 in amino acids: CASSVEGGDPGGVQYF. The DNA for the CDR3 is TGTGCCAGCAGCGTAGAGGGGGGGGACCCCGGGGGCGTGCAGTACTTC.

The chain is built from TRBV9 and TRBJ2-7; TRBD2 matches 15 bases. CDR3 size: 20 residues. V shed 4 bases, J shed 6 bases, and the junction held 20 bases outside the gene matches. CDR1 SGDLS and CDR2 YYNGEE come from the germline V gene. The DNA of the CDR3 is TGTGCCAGCAGCCCCTCTCGGGGGGGACTAGCGGGAGGTCAGGCTGCCGAGCAGTACTTC. Protein product: CASSPSRGGLAGGQAAEQYF.

This clone occurred a few times. J is TRBJ1-1 and V is TRBV28; D is undetermined. This CDR3 is 14 amino acids long. With 6 bases removed from V and 8 bases from J, the gap between germline ends came to 19 bases. CDR1 is MDHEN, CDR2 SYDVKM, per germline. In nucleotides, the CDR3 is TGTGCCAGCAGCTCCACAAGCAGGTGGTTCGAAGCTTTCTTT. It codes for CASSSTSRWFEAFF.

This chain joins TRBV19 and TRBJ2-7; TRBD1 aligns across 10 bases. This CDR3 is built from 14 residues. Germline lookup yields CDR1 LNHDA and CDR2 SQIVND (reference sequence). Unmatched junction bases numbered 3, after V lost 5 bases and J lost 2 bases. Here the CDR3 DNA reads TGTGCCAGTAGTCTGGGACAGGGGACCTACGAGCAGTACTTC. Translated, it gives CASSLGQGTYEQYF.

The genes are TRBV7-3 and TRBJ1-1, with D unresolved. The germline V and J ends were trimmed by 1 base and 4 bases, with 7 bases remaining between them. Per germline, CDR1 SGHTA and CDR2 FQGTGA. This CDR3 has 13 residues. This CDR3 is CASSLMAVTEAFF. In nucleotides, the CDR3 is TGTGCCAGCAGCTTAATGGCTGTCACTGAAGCTTTCTTT.